The 29 T cell receptor beta chains listed next were all sequenced from one sample in a study of shared clonotypes between healthy human individuals. Measured with immunoSEQ multiplex PCR; TCRdb has only the in-frame clones, and not every one. The table includes approximately 810,000 clones, about 92% detected once. Terminally differentiated effector memory CD45RA+ cells were excluded by CCR7 positive selection of CD45RO-negative cells. The sequenced sample was naive CD8+ T cells sorted from blood. These receptors all stem from a young man in good health.

The chain links TRBV4-3 to TRBJ2-7; D is unresolved. The V end lost 0 bases, the J end lost 0 bases, and 9 bases lay between the germline ends. The CDR3 is 15 amino acids. From germline, CDR1 is LGHNA and CDR2 YSLEER. The CDR3 spells CASSQDFSYSYEQYF. CDR3 nucleotides: TGCGCCAGCAGCCAAGATTTCAGCTACTCCTACGAGCAGTACTTC.

This clone showed up just once. This CDR3 is also generated by other DNA sequences in the sample. The rearrangement uses TRBV30 and TRBJ2-1, with 7 bases matching TRBD2. Losses at the gene ends were 2 bases for V and 7 bases for J; bases not matched to a gene: 2. Per the germline V gene, CDR1 is GTSNPN and CDR2 is SVGIG (reference sequence). The CDR3 consists of 12 residues. The CDR3 is CAWSPGGNEQFF. CDR3 in DNA: TGTGCCTGGAGTCCGGGAGGAAATGAGCAGTTCTTC.

The rearrangement joins TRBV28 to TRBJ2-7; possibly TRBD1 or TRBD2 for D (6 bases each). Germline assignment: CDR1 MDHEN and CDR2 SYDVKM. The CDR3 has 16 residues. V was cut by 7 bases and J by 3 bases, with 22 bases left in between. CDR3 residues: CASKSIVRGPHYEQYF. CDR3 DNA sequence: TGTGCCAGCAAGTCAATTGTTCGGGGGCCCCACTACGAGCAGTACTTC.

The rearrangement links TRBV28 to TRBJ1-4; D might be TRBD1 (6 bases). V lost 6 bases, J lost 5 bases, and 16 bases lay in between. The CDR3 has 15 amino acids. CDR1 and CDR2 (germline): MDHEN, SYDVKM. The CDR3 coding sequence is TGTGCCAGCAGGCCCTTAGACAGGCCGAATGAAAAACTGTTTTTT. The encoded protein is CASRPLDRPNEKLFF.

The gene calls are TRBV28 and TRBJ1-1; 9 bases are shared with TRBD1. After removal of 6 bases from V and 4 bases from J, the junction contained 12 bases not matched to a gene. Germline V lookup: CDR1 MDHEN, CDR2 SYDVKM. This CDR3 is built from 16 residues. The chain's CDR3 is CASRHHRGRGGTEAFF. CDR3 nucleotides: TGTGCCAGCAGACATCACAGGGGGCGGGGAGGCACTGAAGCTTTCTTT.

This chain uses TRBV10-3 with TRBJ2-7, with TRBD1 as a possible D gene (6 bases). The CDR3 consists of 14 residues. Germline CDR1 ENHRY, CDR2 SYGVKD. The V and J ends lost 3 bases and 2 bases respectively, with 11 bases between them. This CDR3 reads CAISETGIPYEQYF. CDR3 in DNA: TGTGCCATCAGTGAAACAGGGATTCCCTACGAGCAGTACTTC.

This clone was seen a handful of times. This CDR3 is also generated by other DNA sequences in the sample. V and J are TRBV7-9 and TRBJ2-7; 8 bases match TRBD1. CDR1 is SEHNR and CDR2 is FQNEAQ in the germline V gene (reference sequence). The trim removed 5 bases at V and 3 bases at J, leaving 0 bases unmatched. The CDR3 runs to 12 residues. The CDR3 protein is CASSGQGYEQYF. The CDR3 DNA is TGTGCCAGCAGCGGACAGGGCTACGAGCAGTACTTC.

With respect to this clone: Other DNA sequences in this specimen translate into the identical CDR3. This sequence joins TRBV27 and TRBJ2-7; D may correspond to TRBD1 or TRBD2 (5 bases each). The CDR3 loop spans 13 amino acids. CDR1 is MNHEY and CDR2 is SMNVEV in the germline V gene (reference sequence). V lost 5 bases to trimming and J lost 4 bases, with 12 bases between them. The CDR3 region has the DNA TGTGCCAGCAGTCCAGGGACCTCGTACGAGCAGTACTTC. Its protein product is CASSPGTSYEQYF.

The chain has TRBV5-4 and TRBJ2-2; weak D call: TRBD1 (5 bases). The CDR3 is 17 amino acids. V lost 4 bases, J lost 2 bases, and 18 bases lay in between. Germline loops: CDR1 SGHNT, CDR2 YYREEE (reference sequence). The CDR3 nucleotides read TGTGCCAGCAGCCCAGCAGGGCAGTGGATTAACACCGGGGAGCTGTTTTTT. Residues: CASSPAGQWINTGELFF.

Of note for this clone: Other DNA variants within this sample encode the same CDR3. The V gene is TRBV19, the J gene TRBJ2-1, with D possibly being TRBD1 or TRBD2 (5 bases each). The V end was cut by 3 bases, the J end by 3 bases, with 9 bases between. The CDR3 runs to 14 residues. Germline V CDR1 and CDR2: LNHDA, SQIVND (reference sequence). The CDR3 reads CASSIGTDYNEQFF. The CDR3 DNA reads as TGTGCCAGTAGTATCGGGACGGACTACAATGAGCAGTTCTTC.

The rearrangement uses TRBV29-1 and TRBJ2-3; TRBD1 might be the D (5 bases). Trimming pared 3 bases from V and 2 bases from J, leaving 9 bases between. The V gene's germline CDR1 is SQVTM and CDR2 ANQGSEA. The CDR3 has 13 amino acids. The chain's CDR3 is CSVEKGLTDTQYF. The CDR3 DNA reads TGCAGCGTTGAGAAGGGGCTCACAGATACGCAGTATTTT.

The chain combines TRBV4-1 with TRBJ2-1, with D unclear. Trimming cost V 1 base and J 9 bases, with 7 bases left between them. CDR3 size: 12 residues. Germline values: CDR1 MGHRA, CDR2 YSYEKL. DNA of the CDR3: TGCGCCAGCAGCCAAGGATTTGGTGAGCAGTTCTTC. Translating gives CASSQGFGEQFF.

This chain links TRBV29-1 with TRBJ2-6, with a tentative D call TRBD1 (5 bases). The CDR3 has 15 amino acids. The ends were cut back, 1 base at V and 2 bases at J, with 9 bases in the middle. Per germline, CDR1 SQVTM and CDR2 ANQGSEA. The CDR3 coding sequence is TGCAGCGTTGAAGGCGTGGGGCCTGGGGCCAACGTCCTGACTTTC. Translated, it gives CSVEGVGPGANVLTF.

This sequence joins TRBV7-9 and TRBJ2-2, with 8 bases that match TRBD2. From germline, CDR1 is SEHNR and CDR2 FQNEAQ (reference sequence). Trimming took 5 bases from V and 0 from J; bases not matched to a gene: 2. The CDR3 loop spans 15 amino acids. CDR3 amino acids: CASSTGLANTGELFF. The CDR3 DNA reads as TGTGCCAGCAGCACGGGACTAGCGAACACCGGGGAGCTGTTTTTT. Filled out from reference TRBV7-9 and TRBJ2-2, the complete variable domain reads DTGVSQNPRHKITKRGQNVTFRCDPISEHNRLYWYRQTLGQGPEFLTYFQNEAQLEKSRLLSDRFSAERPKGSFSTLEIQRTEQGDSAMYLCASSTGLANTGELFFGEGSRLTVL.

The chain has TRBV10-3 and TRBJ2-1, with D unclear. Trimming took 3 bases from V and 5 from J, leaving 23 bases between them. Germline V gene lookup returns CDR1 ENHRY and CDR2 SYGVKD. The length of the CDR3 is 18 residues. The DNA for the CDR3 is TGTGCCATCAGTGAACCGATAGCAGTCTCCGACCCGGACAATGAGCAGTTCTTC. It is translated as CAISEPIAVSDPDNEQFF.

The rearrangement uses TRBV7-9 and TRBJ2-7, with a weak D call TRBD2 (5 bases). CDR1 is SEHNR, CDR2 FQNEAQ, per germline (reference sequence). Between the trimmed V and J ends, which lost 4 bases and 0 bases, there was a span of 13 bases. The CDR3 runs to 15 residues. The CDR3 DNA is TGTGCCAGCAGCTCACTCGGGGTGTACTCCTACGAGCAGTACTTC. Translating it yields CASSSLGVYSYEQYF.

This chain uses TRBV19 with TRBJ1-5, with 7 bases aligning to TRBD1. The CDR3 totals 14 residues. The trim removed 2 bases at V and 6 bases at J, leaving 4 bases unmatched. Germline V gene lookup returns CDR1 LNHDA and CDR2 SQIVND (reference sequence). The CDR3 DNA follows: TGTGCCAGTAGTATACTCGGACAGGTTCAGCCCCAGCATTTT. This codes for CASSILGQVQPQHF.

This clone was seen only once. The chain uses TRBV11-2 and TRBJ2-7; a weak D match, TRBD1 (6 bases). The ends were cut back, 1 base at V and 0 bases at J, with 10 bases in the middle. Germline values: CDR1 SGHAT, CDR2 FQNNGV. This CDR3 is built from 15 residues. Written as DNA, the CDR3 is TGTGCCAGCAGCTTAGTCCAAGGGGGCTCCTACGAGCAGTACTTC. Its translation is CASSLVQGGSYEQYF.

The CDR3 DNA reads as TGTGCCAGCAGCTTGGAGCGGCGGACGGAGGACACTGAAGCTTTCTTT. Amino acid sequence: CASSLERRTEDTEAFF. The chain joins TRBV5-7 to TRBJ1-1; no clear D gene. TRBV5-7 is placed among ORFs of uncertain function. The CDR3 sequence is 16 residues long. V dropped 0 bases and J dropped 3 bases, with 15 bases sitting between them.

The chain uses TRBV27 and TRBJ2-7; TRBD1 might be the D (6 bases). V was cut by 6 bases and J by 6 bases, with 18 bases left in between. This CDR3 region has 14 residues. The germline gives CDR1 MNHEY, CDR2 SMNVEV (reference sequence). DNA of the CDR3: TGTGCCAGCAGCAAACCAGGGGTCGTCTCCGAGCAGTACTTC. Translated, it gives CASSKPGVVSEQYF.

The table lists this clone with a count of one. CDR3 loop: CASSLLTDNYGYTF. In DNA form, the CDR3 reads TGTGCCAGCAGCTTATTAACAGATAACTATGGCTACACCTTC. This rearrangement joins TRBV7-2 to TRBJ1-2; no clear D gene. CDR3 length: 14 amino acids. CDR1 SGHTA and CDR2 FQGNSA come from the germline V gene. V was clipped by 2 bases and J by 1 base, with 8 bases between them.

The V call is TRBV13, the J call TRBJ2-1, with 10 bases that match TRBD1. CDR3 size: 16 residues. Germline V CDR1 and CDR2: PRHDT, FYEKMQ (reference sequence). The V segment lost 4 bases and the J segment 3 bases; nucleotides outside the gene matches: 6. CDR3 protein: CASSSRDRGLYNEQFF. For the CDR3, the DNA is TGTGCCAGCAGCTCTCGGGACAGGGGACTCTACAATGAGCAGTTCTTC. Filled out from reference TRBV13 and TRBJ2-1, the complete variable domain reads AAGVIQSPRHLIKEKRETATLKCYPIPRHDTVYWYQQGPGQDPQFLISFYEKMQSDKGSIPDRFSAQQFSDYHSELNMSSLELGDSALYFCASSSRDRGLYNEQFFGPGTRLTVL.

This chain connects TRBV29-1 to TRBJ2-7, with 7 nucleotides matching TRBD1. The CDR3 contains 14 residues. J gave up 2 bases and V 2 bases, and 6 bases lay outside the gene matches. Germline V gene lookup returns CDR1 SQVTM and CDR2 ANQGSEA. The CDR3 sequence is CSVEIQGITYEQYF. CDR3 DNA sequence: TGCAGCGTTGAAATACAGGGGATCACCTACGAGCAGTACTTC.

This clone was counted once. The chain carries TRBV4-3 and TRBJ1-1, with 11 bases aligning to TRBD1. Germline CDR1 reads LGHNA; CDR2 reads YSLEER. The CDR3 runs 19 residues. Unmatched junction bases numbered 11, after V lost 1 base and J lost 1 base. The CDR3 reads CASSQVPGQGGSQNTEAFF. CDR3 nucleotide sequence: TGCGCCAGCAGCCAAGTACCGGGACAGGGGGGTTCTCAGAACACTGAAGCTTTCTTT.

CDR3 nucleotide sequence: TGTGCCAGCGCTGACCCGCGGGGCTACGAGCAGTACTTC. This gives the protein CASADPRGYEQYF. The chain joins TRBV7-9 to TRBJ2-7; TRBD2 is a possible D gene (6 bases). The CDR3 totals 13 residues. The V gene lost 8 bases and the J gene lost 3 bases, with 14 bases spanning the gap. Germline CDR1 is SEHNR and CDR2 is FQNEAQ (reference sequence). Based on the CDR3 plus reference TRBV7-9 and TRBJ2-7, the full variable domain is DTGVSQNPRHKITKRGQNVTFRCDPISEHNRLYWYRQTLGQGPEFLTYFQNEAQLEKSRLLSDRFSAERPKGSFSTLEIQRTEQGDSAMYLCASADPRGYEQYFGPGTRLTVT.

This rearrangement joins TRBV6-5 to TRBJ2-2; D possibly corresponds to TRBD1 (6 bases). CDR1 is MNHEY and CDR2 is SVGAGI in the germline V gene. Trimming pared 2 bases from V and 4 bases from J, leaving 14 bases between. The CDR3 extends over 16 amino acids. The CDR3 region is CASSYTTGRGTGELFF. CDR3 in DNA: TGTGCCAGCAGTTACACGACAGGCCGGGGCACCGGGGAGCTGTTTTTT.

The rearrangement uses TRBV11-2 and TRBJ2-7; D is undetermined. V gave up 8 bases and J gave up 5 bases, with 13 bases separating them. CDR1 SGHAT and CDR2 FQNNGV come from the germline V gene. The CDR3 has 12 amino acids. Written as DNA, the CDR3 is TGTGCCAGCGGGCTCGTAAGCAACGAGCAGTACTTC. Its protein is CASGLVSNEQYF.

J is TRBJ2-3 and V is TRBV28; tentatively, D is TRBD1 (6 bases). The germline V gene has CDR1 MDHEN and CDR2 SYDVKM. CDR3 length: 16 residues. The V end lost 7 bases, the J end lost 2 bases, and 19 bases lay between the germline ends. This CDR3 is CASTLGDTRFTDTQYF. The CDR3 DNA is TGTGCCAGCACCCTGGGGGACACACGTTTCACAGATACGCAGTATTTT. The full variable domain, in which reference TRBV28 and TRBJ2-3 provide the parts outside the CDR3, is DVKVTQSSRYLVKRTGEKVFLECVQDMDHENMFWYRQDPGLGLRLIYFSYDVKMKEKGDIPEGYSVSREKKERFSLILESASTNQTSMYLCASTLGDTRFTDTQYFGPGTRLTVL.

V and J are TRBV27 and TRBJ2-7; 8 bases line up with TRBD2. V trimming: 4 bases; J trimming: 4 bases; junction bases outside the gene matches: 9. The CDR3 spans 15 residues. Germline CDR1 and CDR2: MNHEY and SMNVEV (reference sequence). CDR3 loop: CASSSTSGLGYEQYF. The CDR3, as DNA: TGTGCCAGCAGTTCTACTAGCGGCCTAGGTTACGAGCAGTACTTC.